This TCR beta chain was retrieved from a study of T cells after yellow fever vaccination. The authors made TCR cDNA by 5'RACE template switching, adding a universal primer site and UMIs. TCRdb re-called the 5' RACE reads with MiXCR, one entry per CDR3 protein. The sample records 120,000 or so distinct CDR3 sequences, roughly 15% being singletons. This clonotype was counted a few times. Its antigen is unknown. Study-wide points: Of the clonotypes, a small share occurred in both CD4 and CD8 compartments. Subsequent to the booster, the majority of primary-vaccination clones reappeared (approximately 95% CD4, approximately 85% CD8).

CDR1 and CDR2 (germline): SGHDT, YYEEEE. This CDR3 comprises 14 residues. V shed 4 bases and J 10 bases; nucleotides not matched to a gene: 7. This specimen consisted of CD8+ T cells sorted from PBMCs, obtained 5 days after the yellow fever booster vaccination. V usage is TRBV5-6 and J usage is TRBJ1-6; the match to TRBD1 covers 8 bases. The receptor was isolated from a man aged 18 to 29 who received the YFV17D yellow fever vaccine. CDR3 coding DNA: TGTGCCAGCAGCCAGATGACAGGGGTGTCACCCCTCCACTTT. Its protein product is CASSQMTGVSPLHF.